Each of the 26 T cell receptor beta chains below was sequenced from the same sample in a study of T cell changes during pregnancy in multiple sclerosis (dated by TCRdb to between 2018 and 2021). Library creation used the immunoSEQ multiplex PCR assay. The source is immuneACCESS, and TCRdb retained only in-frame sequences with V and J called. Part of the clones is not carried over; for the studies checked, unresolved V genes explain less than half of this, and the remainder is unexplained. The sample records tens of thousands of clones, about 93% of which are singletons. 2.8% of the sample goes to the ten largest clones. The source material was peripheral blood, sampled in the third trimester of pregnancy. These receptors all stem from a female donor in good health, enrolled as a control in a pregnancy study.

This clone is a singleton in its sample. DNA for the CDR3: TGTGCCAGCCGAGAGACAGGGATTTCTAACTATGGCTACACCTTC. This gives the protein CASRETGISNYGYTF. V usage is TRBV6-5 and J usage is TRBJ1-2; 7 bases are shared with TRBD1. V gave up 8 bases and J gave up 0 bases; unmatched junction bases: 9. The CDR3 extends over 15 amino acids. The V gene's germline CDR1 is MNHEY and CDR2 SVGAGI.

The CDR3 nucleotides are TGTGCCAGCACACCAATGCCCTCGGCGGGAGGGGATGAGCAGTTCTTC. Translation gives CASTPMPSAGGDEQFF. The chain links TRBV7-9 to TRBJ2-1; TRBD2 matches 9 bases. Germline loops: CDR1 SEHNR, CDR2 FQNEAQ (reference sequence). Trimming at V came to 7 bases and at J to 8 bases, leaving 15 bases not matched to a gene. This CDR3 spans 16 amino acids.

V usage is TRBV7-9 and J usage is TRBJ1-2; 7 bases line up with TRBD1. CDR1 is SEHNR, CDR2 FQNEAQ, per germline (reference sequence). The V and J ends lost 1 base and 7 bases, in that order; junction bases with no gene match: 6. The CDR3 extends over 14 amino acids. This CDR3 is CASSLEKGASGYTF. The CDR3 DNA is TGTGCCAGCAGCTTAGAGAAGGGGGCCTCTGGCTACACCTTC.

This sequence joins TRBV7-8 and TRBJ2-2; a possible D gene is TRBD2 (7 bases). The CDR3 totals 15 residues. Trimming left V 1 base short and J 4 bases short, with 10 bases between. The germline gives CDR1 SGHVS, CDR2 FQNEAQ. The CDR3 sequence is CASSLVGGRTGELFF. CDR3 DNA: TGTGCCAGCAGCTTAGTGGGGGGGCGCACCGGGGAGCTGTTTTTT.

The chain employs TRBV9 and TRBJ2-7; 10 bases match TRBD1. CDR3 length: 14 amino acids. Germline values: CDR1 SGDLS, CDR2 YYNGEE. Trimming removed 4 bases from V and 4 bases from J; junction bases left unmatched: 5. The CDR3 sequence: CASSPGTGEYEQYF. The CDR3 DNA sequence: TGTGCCAGCAGCCCAGGGACAGGGGAGTACGAGCAGTACTTC.

The CDR3 DNA sequence: TGTGCCAGCAGCTGGGCGGGTCCCCTGGGAAACACCATATATTTT. It translates to CASSWAGPLGNTIYF. This chain connects TRBV11-2 to TRBJ1-3; unclear D gene. Germline lookup yields CDR1 SGHAT and CDR2 FQNNGV. The CDR3 length is 15 residues. Trimming took 4 bases from V and 4 from J, leaving 14 bases between them.

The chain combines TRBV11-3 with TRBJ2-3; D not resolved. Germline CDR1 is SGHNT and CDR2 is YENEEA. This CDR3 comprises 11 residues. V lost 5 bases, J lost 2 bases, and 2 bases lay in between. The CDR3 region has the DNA TGTGCCAGCAGCCTCACAGATACGCAGTATTTT. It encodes CASSLTDTQYF.

The CDR3 DNA reads TGTGCCAGCAGGGTGGGACAGTCAACCTTTGAAGCTTTCTTT. Its protein is CASRVGQSTFEAFF. The chain recombines TRBV5-6 with TRBJ1-1, with 7 bases lining up with TRBD1. The CDR3 extends over 14 amino acids. V trimming: 5 bases; J trimming: 7 bases; junction bases outside the gene matches: 11. Germline CDR1 is SGHDT and CDR2 is YYEEEE.

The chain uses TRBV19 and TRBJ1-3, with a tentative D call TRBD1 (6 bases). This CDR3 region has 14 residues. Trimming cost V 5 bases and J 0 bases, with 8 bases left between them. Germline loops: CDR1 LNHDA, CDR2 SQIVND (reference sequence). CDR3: CASSARGSGNTIYF. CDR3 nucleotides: TGTGCCAGTAGTGCCAGGGGCTCTGGAAACACCATATATTTT.

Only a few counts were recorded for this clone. CDR3 in amino acids: CASSRMPGNTEAFF. The CDR3 region has the DNA TGTGCCAGCAGCCGCATGCCAGGGAACACTGAAGCTTTCTTT. The chain joins TRBV7-2 to TRBJ1-1; D remains ambiguous. In germline, CDR1 is SGHTA, CDR2 FQGNSA. This CDR3 contains 14 residues. The ends were cut back, 5 bases at V and 1 base at J, with 11 bases in the middle.

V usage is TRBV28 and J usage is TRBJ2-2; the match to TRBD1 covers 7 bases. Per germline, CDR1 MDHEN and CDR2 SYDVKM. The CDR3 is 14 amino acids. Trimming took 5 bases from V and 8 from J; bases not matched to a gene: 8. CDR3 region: CASSPPDRVGELFF. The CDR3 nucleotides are TGTGCCAGCAGTCCCCCAGACAGGGTTGGGGAGCTGTTTTTT.

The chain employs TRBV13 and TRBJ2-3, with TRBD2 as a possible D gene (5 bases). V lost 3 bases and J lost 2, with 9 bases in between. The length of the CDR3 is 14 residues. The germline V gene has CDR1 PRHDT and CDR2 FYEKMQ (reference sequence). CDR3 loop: CASSFSGATDTQYF. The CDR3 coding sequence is TGTGCCAGCAGCTTCAGCGGAGCCACAGATACGCAGTATTTT.

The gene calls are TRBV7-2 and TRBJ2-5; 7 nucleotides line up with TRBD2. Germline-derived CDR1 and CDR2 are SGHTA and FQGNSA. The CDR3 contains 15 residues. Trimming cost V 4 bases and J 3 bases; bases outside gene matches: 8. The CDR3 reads CASSSRTSHKETQYF. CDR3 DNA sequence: TGTGCCAGCAGCTCCCGGACTAGTCATAAAGAGACCCAGTACTTC.

CDR3 region: CASSFGGAVQETQYF. CDR3 coding DNA: TGTGCCAGCAGCTTCGGGGGGGCTGTCCAAGAGACCCAGTACTTC. The rearrangement links TRBV7-2 to TRBJ2-5, with TRBD2 identical over 8 bases. Trimming took 3 bases from V and 1 from J; bases not matched to a gene: 4. Per germline, CDR1 SGHTA and CDR2 FQGNSA. The CDR3 is 15 amino acids.

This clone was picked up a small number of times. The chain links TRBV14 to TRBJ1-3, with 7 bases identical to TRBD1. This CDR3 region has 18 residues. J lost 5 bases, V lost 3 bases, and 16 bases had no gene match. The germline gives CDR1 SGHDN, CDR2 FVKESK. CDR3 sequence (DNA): TGTGCCAGCAGCCACAAAGGGGGCCTTGTTACCCGACGAAACACCATATATTTT. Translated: CASSHKGGLVTRRNTIYF.

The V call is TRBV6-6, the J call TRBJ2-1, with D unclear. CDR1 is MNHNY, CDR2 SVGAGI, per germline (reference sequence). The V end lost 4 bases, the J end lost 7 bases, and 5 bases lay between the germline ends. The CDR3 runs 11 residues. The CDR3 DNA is TGTGCCAGCAGTTCCCTAAATGAGCAGTTCTTC. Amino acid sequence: CASSSLNEQFF.

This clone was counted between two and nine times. In DNA, the CDR3 is TGCGCCAGCAGCCAAGTCGTTGGAAACACCATATATTTT. The encoded protein is CASSQVVGNTIYF. This rearrangement joins TRBV4-1 to TRBJ1-3; D unresolved. The V end was cut by 1 base, the J end by 3 bases, with 4 bases between. CDR1 is MGHRA and CDR2 is YSYEKL in the germline V gene. The CDR3 loop spans 13 amino acids.

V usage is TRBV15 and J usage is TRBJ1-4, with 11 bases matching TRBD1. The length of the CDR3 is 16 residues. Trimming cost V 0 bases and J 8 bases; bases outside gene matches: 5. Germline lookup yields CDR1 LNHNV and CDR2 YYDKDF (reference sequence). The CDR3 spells CATSRDKRDRGEKLFF. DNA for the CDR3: TGTGCCACCAGCAGAGATAAGAGGGACAGGGGGGAAAAACTGTTTTTT.

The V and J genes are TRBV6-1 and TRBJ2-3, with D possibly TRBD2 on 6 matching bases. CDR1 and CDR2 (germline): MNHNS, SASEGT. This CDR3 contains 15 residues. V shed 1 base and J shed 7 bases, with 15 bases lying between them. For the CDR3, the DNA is TGTGCCAGCAGTGAAGGGGGCTTCCGCGGGAATACGCAGTATTTT. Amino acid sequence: CASSEGGFRGNTQYF.

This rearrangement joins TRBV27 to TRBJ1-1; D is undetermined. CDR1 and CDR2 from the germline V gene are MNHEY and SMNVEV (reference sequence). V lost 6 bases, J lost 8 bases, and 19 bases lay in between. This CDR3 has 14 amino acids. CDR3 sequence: CASSNGGPGEEAFF. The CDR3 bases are TGTGCCAGCAGCAATGGTGGCCCTGGGGAGGAAGCTTTCTTT.

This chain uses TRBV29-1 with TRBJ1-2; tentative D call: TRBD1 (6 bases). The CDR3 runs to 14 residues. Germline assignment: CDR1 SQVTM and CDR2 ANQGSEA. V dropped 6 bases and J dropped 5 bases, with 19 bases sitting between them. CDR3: CSVGEGEALYGYTF. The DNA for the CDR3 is TGCAGCGTGGGGGAGGGGGAGGCCTTATATGGCTACACCTTC.

CDR3 residues: CASRSSRGIPETQYF. CDR3 DNA sequence: TGTGCCAGCAGATCGTCCAGGGGAATTCCTGAGACCCAGTACTTC. The genes are TRBV11-2 and TRBJ2-5; D may be TRBD1 (6 bases). V lost 6 bases and J lost 5, with 19 bases in between. Germline CDR1 and CDR2: SGHAT and FQNNGV. The CDR3 is made up of 15 amino acids.

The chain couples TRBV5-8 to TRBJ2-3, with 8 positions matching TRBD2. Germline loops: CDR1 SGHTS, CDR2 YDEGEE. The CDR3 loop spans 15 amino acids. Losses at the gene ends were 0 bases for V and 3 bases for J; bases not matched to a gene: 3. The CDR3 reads CASSLGREVTDTQYF. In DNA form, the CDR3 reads TGTGCCAGCAGCTTGGGGCGGGAGGTAACAGATACGCAGTATTTT.

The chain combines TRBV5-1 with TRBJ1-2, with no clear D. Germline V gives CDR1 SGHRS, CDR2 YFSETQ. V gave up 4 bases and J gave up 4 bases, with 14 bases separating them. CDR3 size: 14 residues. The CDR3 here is CASSPVGLGYGYTF. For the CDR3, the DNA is TGCGCCAGCAGCCCGGTAGGTCTAGGCTATGGCTACACCTTC.

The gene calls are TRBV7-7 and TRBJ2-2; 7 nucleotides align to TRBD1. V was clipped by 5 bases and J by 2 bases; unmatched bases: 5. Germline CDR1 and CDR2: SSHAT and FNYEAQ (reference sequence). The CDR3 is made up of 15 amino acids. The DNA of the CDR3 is TGTGCCAGCAGCCACAGGGGAAGAAACACCGGGGAGCTGTTTTTT. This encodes CASSHRGRNTGELFF.

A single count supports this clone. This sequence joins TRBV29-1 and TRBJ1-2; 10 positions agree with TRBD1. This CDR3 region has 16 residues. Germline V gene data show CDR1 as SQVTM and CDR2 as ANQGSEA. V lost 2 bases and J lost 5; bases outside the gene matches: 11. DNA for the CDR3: TGCAGCGTTGAACAACGGGGGACAGGGGAACTATATGGCTACACCTTC. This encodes CSVEQRGTGELYGYTF.